Shown below are 16 T cell receptor beta chains from a single sample sequenced in a study of blood T cell repertoires in COVID-19 (dated by TCRdb to about 2020). Libraries were constructed by the immunoSEQ multiplex PCR assay. This immuneACCESS table, as held by TCRdb, lists in-frame sequences with V and J called but not all clones. Of the missing ones, under half trace to an unresolved V gene in checked studies; the others have no known cause. The sample table holds 170,000 or so clones, of which roughly 86% were seen once. Together, the top ten hold about 2.6% of the sample. The sequenced sample consisted of peripheral blood. These receptor sequences come from a man in his forties with active or convalescent COVID-19.

A single count supports this clone. DNA of the CDR3: TGCAGCGCCGTAGGACAGGGAAGCACTGAAGCTTTCTTT. This sequence encodes CSAVGQGSTEAFF. The V and J genes are TRBV29-1 and TRBJ1-1, with 8 bases that match TRBD1. The CDR3 runs 13 residues. V was pared by 7 bases and J by 4 bases, with 8 bases of the junction left unmatched. Germline V gene lookup returns CDR1 SQVTM and CDR2 ANQGSEA.

The chain carries TRBV11-2 and TRBJ2-7; D is possibly TRBD2 (5 bases). The CDR3 is 17 residues long. The ends were cut back, 1 base at V and 2 bases at J, with 18 bases in the middle. Germline V gene lookup returns CDR1 SGHAT and CDR2 FQNNGV. The chain's CDR3 is CASSLAPAGIYPYEQYF. CDR3 nucleotide sequence: TGTGCCAGCAGCTTAGCCCCAGCCGGGATCTACCCCTACGAGCAGTACTTC.

The chain employs TRBV19 and TRBJ1-5, with D unclear. The length of the CDR3 is 15 residues. Per germline, CDR1 LNHDA and CDR2 SQIVND (reference sequence). Trimming shortened V by 3 bases and J by 0 bases, and 9 bases separated the two germline ends. The CDR3 spells CASSIADYSNQPQHF. The CDR3 coding sequence is TGTGCCAGTAGTATCGCAGACTATAGCAATCAGCCCCAGCATTTT.

The chain has TRBV9 and TRBJ2-1, with TRBD2 as a possible D gene (6 bases). Germline loops: CDR1 SGDLS, CDR2 YYNGEE. Trimming removed 4 bases from V and 10 bases from J, with 18 bases in between. This CDR3 has 14 amino acids. In DNA, the CDR3 is TGTGCCAGCAGCCAACGATCTAGCGTGGGGGAGCAGTTCTTC. Translating it yields CASSQRSSVGEQFF.

The genes are TRBV30 and TRBJ1-5, with D possibly matching TRBD1 (5 bases). This CDR3 has 14 residues. V was trimmed by 2 bases and J by 0 bases, leaving 8 bases between them. Germline CDR1 is GTSNPN and CDR2 is SVGIG (reference sequence). Here the CDR3 reads CAWSRDSSNQPQHF. The CDR3, as DNA: TGTGCCTGGAGTAGAGACAGTAGCAATCAGCCCCAGCATTTT. Using reference TRBV30 and TRBJ1-5 for the parts outside the CDR3, the full variable domain is SQTIHQWPATLVQPVGSPLSLECTVEGTSNPNLYWYRQAAGRGLQLLFYSVGIGQISSEVPQNLSASRPQDRQFILSSKKLLLSDSGFYLCAWSRDSSNQPQHFGDGTRLSIL.

The V call is TRBV6-5, the J call TRBJ1-1; maybe TRBD1 (6 bases). V lost 4 bases to trimming and J lost 10 bases, with 13 bases between them. Germline V lookup: CDR1 MNHEY, CDR2 SVGAGI. The CDR3 extends over 12 amino acids. CDR3 sequence reads: CASSFTGRRAFF. CDR3 DNA: TGTGCCAGCAGTTTCACAGGGCGTCGAGCTTTCTTT.

Comment on this clone: This specimen includes other DNA sequences encoding the same CDR3. CDR3 sequence (DNA): TGTGCCAGCAGTTCCGGACAGGGCGGTGGCTACACCTTC. It codes for CASSSGQGGGYTF. The rearrangement joins TRBV28 to TRBJ1-2; 8 bases match TRBD1. Losses at the gene ends were 4 bases for V and 7 bases for J; bases not matched to a gene: 5. The germline V gene encodes CDR1 MDHEN and CDR2 SYDVKM. This CDR3 has 13 amino acids.

This chain uses TRBV9 with TRBJ1-4; 8 bases map to TRBD1. Germline V gene data show CDR1 as SGDLS and CDR2 as YYNGEE. With 1 base clipped from V and 0 bases from J, the junction kept 2 bases outside the gene matches. The CDR3 runs to 16 residues. CDR3 in DNA: TGTGCCAGCAGCGTACAGGGGGCGGCAACTAATGAAAAACTGTTTTTT. It translates to CASSVQGAATNEKLFF.

This clone occurred once. In DNA, the CDR3 is TGTGCCAGCAGTTACTGGCCGGGACAGGGGGACACCGGGGAGCTGTTTTTT. Its translation: CASSYWPGQGDTGELFF. The V call is TRBV6-7, the J call TRBJ2-2, with 11 positions matching TRBD1. TRBV6-7 is given ORF status, its function remaining uncertain. V shed 1 base and J 3 bases; nucleotides not matched to a gene: 4. The CDR3 extends over 17 amino acids.

This clone came up once. The genes are TRBV28 and TRBJ2-1; the D gene is possibly TRBD2 (6 bases). The CDR3 sequence is 16 residues long. The germline V gene has CDR1 MDHEN and CDR2 SYDVKM. Trimming shortened V by 5 bases and J by 9 bases, and 23 bases separated the two germline ends. In DNA, the CDR3 is TGTGCCAGCAGTCTGACCCGGCAAAAGCGGGTCAGTGAGCAGTTCTTC. Amino acid sequence: CASSLTRQKRVSEQFF.

The V and J genes are TRBV19 and TRBJ1-6; possible D gene TRBD1, 5 bases. Germline V gene data show CDR1 as LNHDA and CDR2 as SQIVND (reference sequence). CDR3 size: 16 residues. V shed 7 bases and J shed 0 bases, with 13 bases lying between them. CDR3 nucleotides: TGTGCCAGTACCTGGGGCTCGTACTCCTATAATTCACCCCTCCACTTT. Residues: CASTWGSYSYNSPLHF.

In this sample, this clone turned up once. This sequence joins TRBV18 and TRBJ2-3; 7 nucleotides agree with TRBD1. The CDR3 consists of 15 residues. Germline CDR1 and CDR2: KGHSH and LQKENI. V gave up 9 bases and J gave up 4 bases; unmatched junction bases: 13. For the CDR3, the DNA is TGTGCCAGTCACCTGTCCGGGACAGCCCCAGATACGCAGTATTTT. It is translated as CASHLSGTAPDTQYF.

The chain joins TRBV21-1 to TRBJ2-1; the table names TRBD1, a call not compared with the DNA. TRBV21-1 is classified as a pseudogene. This CDR3 contains 15 residues. The CDR3 DNA sequence: TGTGCCAGCAGCAACCGAAAGACATGTTCTTTTGAGCAGTTCTTC. Translated: CASSNRKTCSFEQFF.

The chain joins TRBV2 to TRBJ2-7, with 10 bases matching TRBD1. Germline V gene lookup returns CDR1 SNHLY and CDR2 FYNNEI. V was pared by 11 bases and J by 2 bases, with 6 bases of the junction left unmatched. CDR3 size: 13 residues. DNA of the CDR3: TGTGCCGGACAGGGGGACAGACCCTACGAGCAGTACTTC. Translation: CAGQGDRPYEQYF.

The V and J genes are TRBV19 and TRBJ2-3; 9 bases are a match to TRBD2. The CDR3 is made up of 15 amino acids. J was trimmed by 5 bases and V by 2 bases; bases with no gene match: 5. The germline CDR1 and CDR2 sequences are LNHDA and SQIVND (reference sequence). CDR3 protein: CASSIRRGGLDTQYF. In DNA, the CDR3 is TGTGCCAGTAGTATACGGCGGGGGGGCTTAGATACGCAGTATTTT.

The chain uses TRBV3-1 (or the pseudogene TRBV3-2) and TRBJ1-2; TRBD1 agrees at 8 bases. The CDR3 loop spans 15 amino acids. V lost 4 bases, J lost 2 bases, and 6 bases stayed unmatched. Germline CDR1 is LGHDT and CDR2 is YNNKEL (reference sequence). In DNA form, the CDR3 reads TGTGCCAGCAGCCTAGGACAGGGCAGAAACTATGGCTACACCTTC. Residues: CASSLGQGRNYGYTF.